A single sample is the source of the 5 T cell receptor beta chains below, sequenced in a study of T cell repertoires in cytomegalovirus infection. TCRdb re-analysed the reads in MiXCR, keeping a single row per CDR3 protein. Seen here are a few hundred thousand distinct CDR3 sequences, roughly a sixth observed once, and the top ten hold 9.5% to 15%. Sample: PBMCs. These receptors were obtained from a human donor in good health (CMV status not recorded). Some clones in this sample may be carry-over from other donors' samples.

This clonotype occurred many times. The rearrangement links TRBV7-2 to TRBJ2-7; a weak D match, TRBD1 (5 bases). This CDR3 region has 14 residues. CDR1 SGHTA and CDR2 FQGNSA come from the germline V gene. Trimming removed 7 bases at V and 0 bases at J, with 13 bases between. The CDR3 is CASMMGQSSYEQYF. CDR3 sequence (DNA): TGTGCCAGCATGATGGGGCAGAGCTCCTACGAGCAGTACTTC.

This clonotype was picked up many times. The chain links TRBV7-2 to TRBJ1-1; maybe TRBD1 (5 bases). Germline-derived CDR1 and CDR2 are SGHTA and FQGNSA. The CDR3 contains 14 residues. V gave up 3 bases and J gave up 3 bases, with 11 bases separating them. CDR3 nucleotides: TGTGCCAGCAGCTTCCAGGGCTTCGACACTGAAGCTTTCTTT. Translating gives CASSFQGFDTEAFF.

This clonotype was counted only a few times. This chain links TRBV7-2 with TRBJ2-5; 8 bases match TRBD2. The germline V gene encodes CDR1 SGHTA and CDR2 FQGNSA. CDR3 length equals 13 residues. The J segment lost 4 bases and the V segment lost 8 bases, leaving 6 bases of the junction unmatched. This CDR3 is CASRTGGGETQYF. The CDR3 nucleotides are TGTGCCAGCCGTACCGGGGGGGGAGAGACCCAGTACTTC.

The chain couples TRBV7-9 to TRBJ2-7, with a tentative D call TRBD1 (5 bases). CDR3 size: 16 residues. V lost 5 bases to trimming and J lost 6 bases, with 23 bases between them. CDR1 and CDR2 from the germline V gene are SEHNR and FQNEAQ (reference sequence). CDR3 sequence: CASSPSVRVEGSEQYF. CDR3 nucleotides: TGTGCCAGCAGCCCATCCGTCAGGGTAGAAGGTAGCGAGCAGTACTTC.

The V call is TRBV19, the J call TRBJ2-1; D may correspond to TRBD1 or TRBD2 (5 bases each). V shed 4 bases and J shed 10 bases, with 17 bases lying between them. Per the germline V gene, CDR1 is LNHDA and CDR2 is SQIVND (reference sequence). There are 14 residues in the CDR3. DNA of the CDR3: TGTGCCAGTAGTACCCTAATGGGGACGGGCGAGCAGTTCTTC. It specifies CASSTLMGTGEQFF.